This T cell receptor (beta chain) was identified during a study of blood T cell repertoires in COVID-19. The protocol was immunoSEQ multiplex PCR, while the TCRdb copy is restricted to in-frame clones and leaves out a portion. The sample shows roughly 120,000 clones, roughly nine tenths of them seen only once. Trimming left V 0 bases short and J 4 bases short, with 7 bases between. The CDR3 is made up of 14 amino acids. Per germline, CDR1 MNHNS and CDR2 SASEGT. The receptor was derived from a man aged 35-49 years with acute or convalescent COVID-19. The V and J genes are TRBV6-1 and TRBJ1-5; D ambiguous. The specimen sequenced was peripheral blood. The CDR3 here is CASSEAGGNQPQHF. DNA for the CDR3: TGTGCCAGCAGTGAAGCCGGAGGAAATCAGCCCCAGCATTTT.